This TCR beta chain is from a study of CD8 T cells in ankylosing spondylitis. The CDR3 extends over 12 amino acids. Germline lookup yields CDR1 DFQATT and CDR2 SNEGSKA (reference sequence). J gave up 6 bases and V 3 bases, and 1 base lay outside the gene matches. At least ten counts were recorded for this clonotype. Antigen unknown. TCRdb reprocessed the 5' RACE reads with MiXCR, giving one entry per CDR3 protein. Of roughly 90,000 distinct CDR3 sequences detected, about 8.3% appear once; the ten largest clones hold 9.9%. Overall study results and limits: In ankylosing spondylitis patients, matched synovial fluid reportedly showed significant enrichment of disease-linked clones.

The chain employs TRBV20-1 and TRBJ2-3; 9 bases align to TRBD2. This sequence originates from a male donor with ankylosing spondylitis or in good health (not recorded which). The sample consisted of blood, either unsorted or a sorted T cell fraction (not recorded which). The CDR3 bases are TGCAGTGCTAGCGCGGGGGGGGATACGCAGTATTTT. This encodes CSASAGGDTQYF.